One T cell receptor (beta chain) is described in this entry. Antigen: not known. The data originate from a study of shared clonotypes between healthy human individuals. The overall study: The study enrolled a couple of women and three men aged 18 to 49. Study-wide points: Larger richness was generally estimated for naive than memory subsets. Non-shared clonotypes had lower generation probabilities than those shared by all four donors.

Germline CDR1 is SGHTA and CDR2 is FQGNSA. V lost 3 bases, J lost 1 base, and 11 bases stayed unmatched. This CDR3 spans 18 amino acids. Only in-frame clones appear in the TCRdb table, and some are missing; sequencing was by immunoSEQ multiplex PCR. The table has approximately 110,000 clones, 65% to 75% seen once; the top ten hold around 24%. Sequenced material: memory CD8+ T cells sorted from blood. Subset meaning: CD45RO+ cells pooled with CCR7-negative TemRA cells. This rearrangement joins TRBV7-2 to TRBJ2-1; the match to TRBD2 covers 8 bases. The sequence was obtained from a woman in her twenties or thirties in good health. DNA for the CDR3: TGTGCCAGCAGCTTCTCCGCGGGAGGTATAGGGTCCTACAATGAGCAGTTCTTC. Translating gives CASSFSAGGIGSYNEQFF. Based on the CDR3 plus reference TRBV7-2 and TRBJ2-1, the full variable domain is GAGVSQSPSNKVTEKGKDVELRCDPISGHTALYWYRQSLGQGLEFLIYFQGNSAPDKSGLPSDRFSAERTGGSVSTLTIQRTQQEDSAVYLCASSFSAGGIGSYNEQFFGPGTRLTVL.